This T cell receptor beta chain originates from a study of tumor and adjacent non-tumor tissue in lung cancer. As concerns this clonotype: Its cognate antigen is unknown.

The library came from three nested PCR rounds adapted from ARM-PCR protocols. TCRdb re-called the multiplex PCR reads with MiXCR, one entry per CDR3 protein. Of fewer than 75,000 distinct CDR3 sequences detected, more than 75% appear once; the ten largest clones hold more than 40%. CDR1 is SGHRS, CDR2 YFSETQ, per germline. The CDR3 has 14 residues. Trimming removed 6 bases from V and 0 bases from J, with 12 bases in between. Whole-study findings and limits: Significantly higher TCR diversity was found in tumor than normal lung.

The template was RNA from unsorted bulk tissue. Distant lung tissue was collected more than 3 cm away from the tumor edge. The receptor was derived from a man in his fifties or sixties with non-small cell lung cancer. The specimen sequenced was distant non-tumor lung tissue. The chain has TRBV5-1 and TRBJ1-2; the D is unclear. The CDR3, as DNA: TGCGCCAGCAACTCACCAGGCCCTAACTATGGCTACACCTTC. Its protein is CASNSPGPNYGYTF.